This is a list of T cell receptor beta chains from one sample in a study of human T cells and chemical hapten exposure. MiXCR, run by TCRdb on the RACE reads, gives a single entry per CDR3 protein. The sample holds under 150,000 distinct CDR3 sequences, 9% to 14% seen once. The sample was whole blood, taken in connection with sensitization to the hapten diphenylcyclopropenone (DPC). Receptors were obtained from a woman between 50 and 59 years old with alopecia areata. Some clones in this sample may be carry-over from other donors' samples. The CDR3 runs from the conserved cysteine through the conserved F or W. Fields, in order: V gene, J gene, CDR3 length, D gene, clone size, CDR3 DNA, CDR3 protein. D genes are given only for firm matches. Clone size appears in some rows only: once, few, many, or a class for an expanded clone.

V gene: TRBV7-2
J gene: TRBJ2-7
CDR3 length: 12
D gene: TRBD1
clone size: -
CDR3 DNA: TGTGCCAACCGGGACAGGGCCTACGAGCAGTACTTC
CDR3 protein: CANRDRAYEQYF

V gene: TRBV5-5
J gene: TRBJ1-1
CDR3 length: 15
D gene: -
clone size: few
CDR3 DNA: TGTGCCAGCAGCTCTTTTCCGGGTCCGAACACTGAAGCTTTCTTT
CDR3 protein: CASSSFPGPNTEAFF

V gene: TRBV6-6
J gene: TRBJ2-2
CDR3 length: 18
D gene: -
clone size: many
CDR3 DNA: TGTGCCAGCAGTTACCCTGAGATTGGGGGGATTCGTTCCGGGGAGCTGTTTTTT
CDR3 protein: CASSYPEIGGIRSGELFF

V gene: TRBV12-3/TRBV12-4
J gene: TRBJ2-7
CDR3 length: 13
D gene: -
clone size: many
CDR3 DNA: TGTGCCAGCAGTTCGACGTTGGGGACAGAGCAGTACTTC
CDR3 protein: CASSSTLGTEQYF

V gene: TRBV28
J gene: TRBJ1-3
CDR3 length: 15
D gene: -
clone size: -
CDR3 DNA: TGTGCCAGCAGAACCCCTCTCAGCTCTGGAAACACCATATATTTT
CDR3 protein: CASRTPLSSGNTIYF

V gene: TRBV12-3/TRBV12-4
J gene: TRBJ2-5
CDR3 length: 15
D gene: -
clone size: -
CDR3 DNA: TGTGCCAGCAGTTTGTCGACAAGGCTAGGGGAGACCCAGTACTTC
CDR3 protein: CASSLSTRLGETQYF

V gene: TRBV7-2
J gene: TRBJ2-6
CDR3 length: 18
D gene: TRBD1
clone size: many
CDR3 DNA: TGTGCCAGCAGCTCTTCCGGGACAGGGGGAACTGGGGCCAACGTCCTGACTTTC
CDR3 protein: CASSSSGTGGTGANVLTF

V gene: TRBV5-1
J gene: TRBJ2-1
CDR3 length: 14
D gene: TRBD2
clone size: many
CDR3 DNA: TGCGCCACCGCTATGAGAGCTCGGGGGGATGAGCAGTTCTTC
CDR3 protein: CATAMRARGDEQFF

V gene: TRBV28
J gene: TRBJ2-1
CDR3 length: 11
D gene: -
clone size: -
CDR3 DNA: TGTGCCAGCAGTTTAAACAATGAGCAGTTCTTC
CDR3 protein: CASSLNNEQFF

V gene: TRBV29-1
J gene: TRBJ2-7
CDR3 length: 11
D gene: TRBD2
clone size: few
CDR3 DNA: TGCAGCGTTCGCGGGGGAGGCGAGCAGTACTTC
CDR3 protein: CSVRGGGEQYF

V gene: TRBV18
J gene: TRBJ2-5
CDR3 length: 14
D gene: -
clone size: -
CDR3 DNA: TGTGCCAGCTCACCTCCCGGGGGTTTGGAGACCCAGTACTTC
CDR3 protein: CASSPPGGLETQYF

V gene: TRBV18
J gene: TRBJ2-7
CDR3 length: 15
D gene: TRBD1
clone size: many
CDR3 DNA: TGTGCCAGCTCACCGAATGGACAGGGGACCTACGAGCAGTACTTC
CDR3 protein: CASSPNGQGTYEQYF

V gene: TRBV6-6
J gene: TRBJ2-3
CDR3 length: 17
D gene: -
clone size: few
CDR3 DNA: TGTGCCAGCAGTTACCTTCGACTAGGATCTAGCACAGATACGCAGTATTTT
CDR3 protein: CASSYLRLGSSTDTQYF

V gene: TRBV6-2/TRBV6-3
J gene: TRBJ2-4
CDR3 length: 17
D gene: -
clone size: few
CDR3 DNA: TGTGCCAGCAGCCAAAGTGCCAGTGCTATAGCCAAAAACATTCAGTACTTC
CDR3 protein: CASSQSASAIAKNIQYF

V gene: TRBV7-2
J gene: TRBJ2-3
CDR3 length: 17
D gene: -
clone size: -
CDR3 DNA: TGTGCCAGCAGCTTCCAATACCGGGACGGGTACACAGATACGCAGTATTTT
CDR3 protein: CASSFQYRDGYTDTQYF

V gene: TRBV2
J gene: TRBJ2-7
CDR3 length: 13
D gene: -
clone size: many
CDR3 DNA: TGTGCCAGCAGTGTTAGAACCTTTTACGAGCAGTACTTC
CDR3 protein: CASSVRTFYEQYF

V gene: TRBV5-1
J gene: TRBJ2-3
CDR3 length: 16
D gene: -
clone size: -
CDR3 DNA: TGCGCCAGCAGCTTGGATGGGGTGCGGAGCACAGATACGCAGTATTTT
CDR3 protein: CASSLDGVRSTDTQYF

V gene: TRBV7-2
J gene: TRBJ1-1
CDR3 length: 17
D gene: -
clone size: -
CDR3 DNA: TGTGCCAGCAGCTTTCAGGGGCTGGTTTTGCGGAGCACTGAAGCTTTCTTT
CDR3 protein: CASSFQGLVLRSTEAFF

V gene: TRBV6-1
J gene: TRBJ2-7
CDR3 length: 13
D gene: -
clone size: -
CDR3 DNA: TGTGCCAGCAGTGAACCAATCAGGGTGGTGCAGTACTTC
CDR3 protein: CASSEPIRVVQYF

V gene: TRBV3-1
J gene: TRBJ1-2
CDR3 length: 12
D gene: -
clone size: -
CDR3 DNA: TGTGCCAGCAGCCAAGATATGAGAGGCTACACCTTC
CDR3 protein: CASSQDMRGYTF

V gene: TRBV6-5
J gene: TRBJ1-5
CDR3 length: 13
D gene: -
clone size: many
CDR3 DNA: TGTGCCAGCCAACGGGCCCTCAATCAGCCCCAGCATTTT
CDR3 protein: CASQRALNQPQHF

V gene: TRBV9
J gene: TRBJ1-1
CDR3 length: 12
D gene: -
clone size: few
CDR3 DNA: TGTGCCAGCAACGGGGAGGGCACTGAAGCTTTCTTT
CDR3 protein: CASNGEGTEAFF

V gene: TRBV5-1
J gene: TRBJ2-5
CDR3 length: 17
D gene: TRBD1
clone size: -
CDR3 DNA: TGCGCCAGCAGCGAGAGCCTGTCAGGGGGCGTCCAAGAGACCCAGTACTTC
CDR3 protein: CASSESLSGGVQETQYF

V gene: TRBV19
J gene: TRBJ2-3
CDR3 length: 15
D gene: -
clone size: -
CDR3 DNA: TGTGCCAGTAGTGACCCCGGAAGGCGGACAGATACGCAGTATTTT
CDR3 protein: CASSDPGRRTDTQYF

V gene: TRBV6-2/TRBV6-3
J gene: TRBJ1-1
CDR3 length: 17
D gene: TRBD1
clone size: -
CDR3 DNA: TGTGCCAGCAGTTACCAGCCGACAGGGGTGCTGAACACTGAAGCTTTCTTT
CDR3 protein: CASSYQPTGVLNTEAFF

V gene: TRBV28
J gene: TRBJ2-6
CDR3 length: 17
D gene: -
clone size: -
CDR3 DNA: TGTGCCAGCAGTTTAGAGACGCTTGGCTCTGGGGCCAACGTCCTGACTTTC
CDR3 protein: CASSLETLGSGANVLTF

V gene: TRBV3-1
J gene: TRBJ1-1
CDR3 length: 14
D gene: -
clone size: once
CDR3 DNA: TGTGCCAGCAGCCCAGGGACAAAGCACACTGAAGCTTTCTTT
CDR3 protein: CASSPGTKHTEAFF

V gene: TRBV12-3/TRBV12-4
J gene: TRBJ1-3
CDR3 length: 16
D gene: -
clone size: many
CDR3 DNA: TGTGCCAGCAGTTTCGGGATGCAGGGAACTGGAAACACCATATATTTT
CDR3 protein: CASSFGMQGTGNTIYF

V gene: TRBV6-2/TRBV6-3
J gene: TRBJ1-5
CDR3 length: 15
D gene: -
clone size: few
CDR3 DNA: TGTGCCAGCAGTTACCCGGGACTCCCTAATCAGCCCCAGCATTTT
CDR3 protein: CASSYPGLPNQPQHF

V gene: TRBV7-2
J gene: TRBJ1-3
CDR3 length: 16
D gene: TRBD1
clone size: -
CDR3 DNA: TGTGCCAGCAGCCCCCCCGCGGGACAGACAGGAAACACCATATATTTT
CDR3 protein: CASSPPAGQTGNTIYF

V gene: TRBV6-4
J gene: TRBJ2-1
CDR3 length: 15
D gene: -
clone size: few
CDR3 DNA: TGTGCCAGCAGCACCATGGACGGCGCCTACAATGAGCAGTTCTTC
CDR3 protein: CASSTMDGAYNEQFF

V gene: TRBV6-1
J gene: TRBJ2-1
CDR3 length: 15
D gene: -
clone size: -
CDR3 DNA: TGTGCCAGCAGTGACTCCGGGACTTCCTACAATGAGCAGTTCTTC
CDR3 protein: CASSDSGTSYNEQFF

V gene: TRBV29-1
J gene: TRBJ2-1
CDR3 length: 12
D gene: TRBD1
clone size: many
CDR3 DNA: TGCAGCGCTCAGGACAGGGCGGACGAGAAGTTCTTC
CDR3 protein: CSAQDRADEKFF

V gene: TRBV12-3/TRBV12-4
J gene: TRBJ1-5
CDR3 length: 18
D gene: TRBD1
clone size: many
CDR3 DNA: TGTGCCAGCAGTTTGGGCCCCGGAACAGGGGGATTCAATCAGCCCCAGCATTTT
CDR3 protein: CASSLGPGTGGFNQPQHF

V gene: TRBV12-3/TRBV12-4
J gene: TRBJ1-5
CDR3 length: 15
D gene: TRBD1
clone size: many
CDR3 DNA: TGTGCCAGCAGTCTGACAGGGGCGGGAAATCAGCCCCAGCATTTT
CDR3 protein: CASSLTGAGNQPQHF

V gene: TRBV29-1
J gene: TRBJ2-3
CDR3 length: 15
D gene: -
clone size: many
CDR3 DNA: TGCAGCGTTCCCAGGACTATAAGTTCCACAGATACGCAGTATTTT
CDR3 protein: CSVPRTISSTDTQYF

V gene: TRBV11-2
J gene: TRBJ2-6
CDR3 length: 16
D gene: -
clone size: many
CDR3 DNA: TGTGCCAGCAGCCCGTATTGGACGTCTGGGGCCAACGTCCTGACTTTC
CDR3 protein: CASSPYWTSGANVLTF